This TCR beta chain was obtained from a study of cytomegalovirus exposure and HLA in healthy donors. CDR3 size: 16 residues. Germline V gene lookup returns CDR1 MNHEY and CDR2 SVGAGI. V dropped 2 bases and J dropped 5; count of bases not matched to a gene: 8. Primers: 60 Vbeta forward and 13 Jbeta reverse. Assay: immunoSEQ multiplex PCR; the TCRdb copy retains only in-frame clones and omits some. The sample carries about 130,000 clones, 65% to 90% recorded once. About this clone: Its antigen is undetermined.

Overall study findings and caveats: Researchers catalogued 160 or so TCR beta chains as cytomegalovirus-associated. Most TCR sequences were uncommon, yet certain public TCRs appeared in many donors.

The chain recombines TRBV6-5 with TRBJ2-3; TRBD2 matches 9 bases. The origin of this receptor is a man aged 18 to 35 in good health and CMV-seronegative. The sample consisted of PBMCs. The CDR3 sequence: CASSYQGGGAGDTQYF. DNA for the CDR3: TGTGCCAGCAGTTACCAGGGCGGGGGGGCCGGAGATACGCAGTATTTT.